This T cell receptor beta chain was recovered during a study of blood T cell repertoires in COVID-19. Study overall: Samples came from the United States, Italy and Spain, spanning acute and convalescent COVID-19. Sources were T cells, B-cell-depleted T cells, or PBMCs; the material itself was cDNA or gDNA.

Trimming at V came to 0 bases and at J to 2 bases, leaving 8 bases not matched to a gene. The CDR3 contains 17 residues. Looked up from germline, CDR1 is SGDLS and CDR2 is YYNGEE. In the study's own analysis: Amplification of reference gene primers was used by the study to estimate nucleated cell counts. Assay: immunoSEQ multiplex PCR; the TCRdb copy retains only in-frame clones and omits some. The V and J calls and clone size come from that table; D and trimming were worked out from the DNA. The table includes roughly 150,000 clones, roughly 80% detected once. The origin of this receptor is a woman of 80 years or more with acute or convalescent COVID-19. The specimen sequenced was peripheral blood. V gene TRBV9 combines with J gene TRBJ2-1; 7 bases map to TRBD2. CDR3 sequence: CASSVALAEPPYNEQFF. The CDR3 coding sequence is TGTGCCAGCAGCGTAGCCCTAGCGGAGCCCCCCTACAATGAGCAGTTCTTC.